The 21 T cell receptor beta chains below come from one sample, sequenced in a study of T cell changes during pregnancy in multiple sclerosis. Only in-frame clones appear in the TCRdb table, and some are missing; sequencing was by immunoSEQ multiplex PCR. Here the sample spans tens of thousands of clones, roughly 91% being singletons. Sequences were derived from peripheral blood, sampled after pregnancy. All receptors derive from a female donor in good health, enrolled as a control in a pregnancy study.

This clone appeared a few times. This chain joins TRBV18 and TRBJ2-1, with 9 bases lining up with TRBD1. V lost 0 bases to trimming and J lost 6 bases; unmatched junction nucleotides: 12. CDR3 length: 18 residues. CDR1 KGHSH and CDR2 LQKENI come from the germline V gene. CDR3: CASSPPWSSGQGFNEQFF. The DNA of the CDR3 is TGTGCCAGCTCACCACCGTGGAGTTCGGGACAGGGTTTCAATGAGCAGTTCTTC.

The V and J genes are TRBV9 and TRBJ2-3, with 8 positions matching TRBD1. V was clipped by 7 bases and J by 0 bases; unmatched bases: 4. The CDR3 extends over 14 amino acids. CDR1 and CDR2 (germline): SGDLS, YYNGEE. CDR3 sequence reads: CASGYRGSTDTQYF. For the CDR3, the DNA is TGTGCCAGCGGGTACAGGGGGAGCACAGATACGCAGTATTTT.

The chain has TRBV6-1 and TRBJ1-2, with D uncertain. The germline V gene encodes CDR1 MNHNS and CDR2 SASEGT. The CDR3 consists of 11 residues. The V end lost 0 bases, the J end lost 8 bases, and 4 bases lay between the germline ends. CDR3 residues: CASSEALGYTF. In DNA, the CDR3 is TGTGCCAGCAGTGAAGCTTTAGGCTACACCTTC.

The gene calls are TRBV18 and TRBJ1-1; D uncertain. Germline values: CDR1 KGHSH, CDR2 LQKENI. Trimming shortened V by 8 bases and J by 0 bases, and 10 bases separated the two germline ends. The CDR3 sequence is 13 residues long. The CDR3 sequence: CASTLQMNTEAFF. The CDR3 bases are TGTGCCAGCACGCTACAGATGAACACTGAAGCTTTCTTT.

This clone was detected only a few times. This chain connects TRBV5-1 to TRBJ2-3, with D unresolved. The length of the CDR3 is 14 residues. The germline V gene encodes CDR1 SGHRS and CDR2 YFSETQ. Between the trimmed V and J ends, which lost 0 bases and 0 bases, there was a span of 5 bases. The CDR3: CASSLAPSTDTQYF. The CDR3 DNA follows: TGCGCCAGCAGCTTGGCTCCTAGCACAGATACGCAGTATTTT.

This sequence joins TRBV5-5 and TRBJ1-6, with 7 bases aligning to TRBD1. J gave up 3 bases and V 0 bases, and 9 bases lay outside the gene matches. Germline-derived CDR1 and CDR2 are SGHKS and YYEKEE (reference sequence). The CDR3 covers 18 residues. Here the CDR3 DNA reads TGTGCCAGCAGCTTGGATAGTAGGAGGGACAGCTATAATTCACCCCTCCACTTT. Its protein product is CASSLDSRRDSYNSPLHF.

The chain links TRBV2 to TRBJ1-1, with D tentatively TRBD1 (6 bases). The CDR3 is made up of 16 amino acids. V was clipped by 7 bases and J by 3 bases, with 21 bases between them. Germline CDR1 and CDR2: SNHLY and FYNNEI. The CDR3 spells CASIRGDNRQYTEAFF. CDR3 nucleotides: TGTGCCAGCATTCGAGGGGACAATCGACAATACACTGAAGCTTTCTTT.

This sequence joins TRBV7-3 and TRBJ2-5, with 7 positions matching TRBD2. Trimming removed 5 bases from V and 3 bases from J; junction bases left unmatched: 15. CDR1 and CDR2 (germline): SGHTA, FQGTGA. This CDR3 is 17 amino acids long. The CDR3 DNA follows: TGTGCCAGCAGCGAGCGGAGGGAGGGGATGTCCGAAGAGACCCAGTACTTC. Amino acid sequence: CASSERREGMSEETQYF.

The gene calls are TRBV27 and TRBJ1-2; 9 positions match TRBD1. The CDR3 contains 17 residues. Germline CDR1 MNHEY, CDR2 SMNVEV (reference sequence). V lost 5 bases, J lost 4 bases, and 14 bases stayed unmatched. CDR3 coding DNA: TGTGCCAGCAGTGGACCAGGACAGGGGCGATGGGGCTATGGCTACACCTTC. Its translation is CASSGPGQGRWGYGYTF.

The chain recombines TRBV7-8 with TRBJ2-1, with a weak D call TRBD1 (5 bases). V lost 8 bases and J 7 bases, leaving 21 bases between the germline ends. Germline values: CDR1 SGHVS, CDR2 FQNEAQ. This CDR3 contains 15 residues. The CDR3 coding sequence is TGTGCCAGCCAAGCATACAGGACCCCGTCGAATGAGCAGTTCTTC. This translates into CASQAYRTPSNEQFF.

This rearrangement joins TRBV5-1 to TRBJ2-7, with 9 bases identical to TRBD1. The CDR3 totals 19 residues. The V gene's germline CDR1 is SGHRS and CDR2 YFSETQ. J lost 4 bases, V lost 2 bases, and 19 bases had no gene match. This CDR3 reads CASSFQPITGTGKGYEQYF. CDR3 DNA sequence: TGCGCCAGCAGCTTCCAACCAATTACCGGGACAGGGAAAGGTTACGAGCAGTACTTC.

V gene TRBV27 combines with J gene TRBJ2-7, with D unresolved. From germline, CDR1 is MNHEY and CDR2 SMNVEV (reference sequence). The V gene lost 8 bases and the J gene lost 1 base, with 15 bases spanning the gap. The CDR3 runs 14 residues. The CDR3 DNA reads TGTGCCAGCGCCGCCGATCAGGAATCCTACGAGCAGTACTTC. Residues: CASAADQESYEQYF.

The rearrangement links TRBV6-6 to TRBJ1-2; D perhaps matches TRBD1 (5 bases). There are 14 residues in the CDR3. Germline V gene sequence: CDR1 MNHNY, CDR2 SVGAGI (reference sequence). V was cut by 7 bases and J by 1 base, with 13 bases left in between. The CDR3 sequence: CASTPPQGNYGYTF. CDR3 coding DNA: TGTGCCAGCACACCCCCCCAGGGTAACTATGGCTACACCTTC.

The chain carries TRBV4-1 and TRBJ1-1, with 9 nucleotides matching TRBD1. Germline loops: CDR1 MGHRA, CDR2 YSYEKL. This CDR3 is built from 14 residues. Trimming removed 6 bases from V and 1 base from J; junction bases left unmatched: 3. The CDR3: CASRQGASNTEAFF. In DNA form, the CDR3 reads TGCGCCAGCAGACAGGGGGCTTCGAACACTGAAGCTTTCTTT.

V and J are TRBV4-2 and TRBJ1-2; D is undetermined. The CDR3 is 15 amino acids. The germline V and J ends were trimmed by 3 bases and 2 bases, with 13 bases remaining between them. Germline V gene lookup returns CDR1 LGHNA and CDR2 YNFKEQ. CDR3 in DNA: TGTGCCAGCAGCCAGGCAGGCGCCGAGAACTATGGCTACACCTTC. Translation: CASSQAGAENYGYTF.

CDR3 amino acids: CASSQDRETQYF. For the CDR3, the DNA is TGCGCCAGCAGCCAAGATCGAGAGACCCAGTACTTC. The chain links TRBV4-3 to TRBJ2-5; no reliable D call. V was shortened by 0 bases and J by 4 bases, with 3 bases between the two germline ends. This CDR3 region has 12 residues. Germline V gene sequence: CDR1 LGHNA, CDR2 YSLEER.

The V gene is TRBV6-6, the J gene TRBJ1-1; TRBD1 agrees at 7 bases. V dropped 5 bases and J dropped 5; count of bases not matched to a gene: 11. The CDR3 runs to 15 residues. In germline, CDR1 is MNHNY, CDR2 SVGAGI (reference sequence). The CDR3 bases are TGTGCCAGCAGTGACGACAGGGTAGCATATACTGAAGCTTTCTTT. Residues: CASSDDRVAYTEAFF.

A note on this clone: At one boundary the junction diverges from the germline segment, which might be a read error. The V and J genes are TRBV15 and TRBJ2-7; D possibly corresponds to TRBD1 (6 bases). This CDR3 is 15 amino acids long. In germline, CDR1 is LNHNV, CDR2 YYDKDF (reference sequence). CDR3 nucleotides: TGTGCCACCAGCGGAGAGGCCCCAGGGGCGGGCGAGCAGTACTTC. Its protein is CATSGEAPGAGEQYF. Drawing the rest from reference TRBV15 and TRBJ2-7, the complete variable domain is DAMVIQNPRYQVTQFGKPVTLSCSQTLNHNVMYWYQQKSSQAPKLLFHYYDKDFNNEADTPDNFQSRRPNTSFCFLDIRSPGLGDTAMYLCATSGEAPGAGEQYFGPGTRLTVT.

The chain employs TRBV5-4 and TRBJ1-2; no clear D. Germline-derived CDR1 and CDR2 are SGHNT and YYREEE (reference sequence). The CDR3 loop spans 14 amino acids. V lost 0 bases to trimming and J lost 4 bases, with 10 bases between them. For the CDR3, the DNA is TGTGCCAGCAGCTTGGCCATGGCGGCCTATGGCTACACCTTC. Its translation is CASSLAMAAYGYTF. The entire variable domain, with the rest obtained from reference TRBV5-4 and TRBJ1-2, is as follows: ETGVTQSPTHLIKTRGQQVTLRCSSQSGHNTVSWYQQALGQGPQFIFQYYREEENGRGNFPPRFSGLQFPNYSSELNVNALELDDSALYLCASSLAMAAYGYTFGSGTRLTVV.

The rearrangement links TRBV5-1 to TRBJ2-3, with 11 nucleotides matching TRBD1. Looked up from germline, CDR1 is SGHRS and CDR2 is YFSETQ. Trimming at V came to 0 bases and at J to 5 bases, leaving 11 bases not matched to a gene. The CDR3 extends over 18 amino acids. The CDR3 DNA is TGCGCCAGCAGCTTGGTGCCGGGGACAGGGGGTACGGTAGATACGCAGTATTTT. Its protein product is CASSLVPGTGGTVDTQYF.

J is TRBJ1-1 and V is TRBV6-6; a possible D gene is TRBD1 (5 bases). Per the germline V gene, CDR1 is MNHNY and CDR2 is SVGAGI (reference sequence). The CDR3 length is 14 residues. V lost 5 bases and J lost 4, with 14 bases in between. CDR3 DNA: TGTGCCAGCAGTCACCAGGGATTGGGCACTGAAGCTTTCTTT. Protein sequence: CASSHQGLGTEAFF.